The T cell receptor (beta chain) under discussion was sequenced for a study of CD8 T cells in Susac syndrome. Reverse transcription of roughly 0.45 to 1 ug RNA used random hexamers. Across 54 Vbeta and 13 Jbeta, TCR beta CDR3 was amplified with immunoSEQ multiplex PCR. In TCRdb, the immunoSEQ multiplex PCR reads were re-called with MiXCR into one record per CDR3 protein. This sample has just under 95,000 distinct CDR3 sequences, with 90% to 95% found just once. Sequenced: CD4+ T cells from PBMCs. The origin of this receptor is a human donor with Susac syndrome.

The CDR3 loop reads CASSASLQDSPLHF. CDR3 DNA sequence: TGTGCCAGCAGCGCCAGCCTTCAGGATTCACCCCTCCACTTT. The rearrangement links TRBV9 to TRBJ1-6, with D unclear. This CDR3 spans 14 amino acids. Germline CDR1 and CDR2: SGDLS and YYNGEE. V dropped 3 bases and J dropped 8 bases, with 12 bases sitting between them.